The TCR beta chain described here comes from a study of T cells after somatic rescue of genetic block. Profiled with immunoSEQ multiplex PCR; TCRdb holds only in-frame clones, not every one. The sample yields fewer than 15,000 clones, around 70% seen once. This CDR3 comprises 14 residues. Losses at the gene ends were 5 bases for V and 3 bases for J; bases not matched to a gene: 5. CDR1 MDHEN and CDR2 SYDVKM come from the germline V gene. The specimen sequenced was peripheral blood mononuclear cells (PBMCs). The chain links TRBV28 to TRBJ2-7, with 9 bases identical to TRBD1. This TCR was sampled from a boy younger than 18. CDR3 in amino acids: CASSRQGVIYEQYF. The CDR3 DNA reads TGTGCCAGCAGTCGACAGGGGGTAATCTACGAGCAGTACTTC. The full variable domain, its missing parts supplied by reference TRBV28 and TRBJ2-7, is DVKVTQSSRYLVKRTGEKVFLECVQDMDHENMFWYRQDPGLGLRLIYFSYDVKMKEKGDIPEGYSVSREKKERFSLILESASTNQTSMYLCASSRQGVIYEQYFGPGTRLTVT.